A single sample is the source of the 15 T cell receptor beta chains below, sequenced in a study of PD-1 blockade in classical Hodgkin lymphoma. Documented time point: cycle 4 day 1 (C4D1), after less than 7 weeks of nivolumab. Every patient experienced relapse after autologous stem cell transplantation, and brentuximab vedotin exposure varied. Repertoires were generated with immunoSEQ multiplex PCR, while TCRdb's copy carries only in-frame clones and drops some. Of tens of thousands of clones in the sample, around 85% were seen once. The material sequenced was peripheral blood mononuclear cells (PBMCs), taken before the fourth cycle of nivolumab. The receptors were gathered from a human donor with classical Hodgkin lymphoma.

Only one count was recorded for this clone. The CDR3 DNA sequence: TGTGCCAGCAGAAACGGGGTCACTGAAGCTTTCTTT. This codes for CASRNGVTEAFF. This sequence joins TRBV25-1 and TRBJ1-1; D uncertain. The germline gives CDR1 MGHDK, CDR2 SYGVNS. V gave up 6 bases and J gave up 4 bases, with 9 bases separating them. The CDR3 length is 12 residues.

The genes are TRBV18 and TRBJ2-5; TRBD2 matches 7 bases. Looked up from germline, CDR1 is KGHSH and CDR2 is LQKENI. V lost 3 bases to trimming and J lost 5 bases; unmatched junction nucleotides: 3. The CDR3 runs 13 residues. The CDR3 region is CASSPRGVETQYF. In DNA, the CDR3 is TGTGCCAGCTCACCTCGGGGGGTCGAGACCCAGTACTTC.

This chain uses TRBV12-5 with TRBJ2-5, with D unresolved. V lost 6 bases to trimming and J lost 5 bases, with 7 bases between them. CDR3 size: 11 residues. Germline assignment: CDR1 LGHNT and CDR2 FRNRAP. The CDR3 protein is CASGLWETQYF. Here the CDR3 DNA reads TGTGCTAGTGGCCTATGGGAGACCCAGTACTTC.

The chain links TRBV19 to TRBJ1-2; D is possibly TRBD1 (6 bases). Trimming took 7 bases from V and 5 from J, leaving 14 bases between them. The CDR3 length is 13 residues. Germline-derived CDR1 and CDR2 are LNHDA and SQIVND (reference sequence). The CDR3 coding sequence is TGTGCCAGTAATCCAACAGGGAAATATGGCTACACCTTC. Its protein is CASNPTGKYGYTF. Looking up the rest from reference TRBV19 and TRBJ1-2 gives the full variable domain: DGGITQSPKYLFRKEGQNVTLSCEQNLNHDAMYWYRQDPGQGLRLIYYSQIVNDFQKGDIAEGYSVSREKKESFPLTVTSAQKNPTAFYLCASNPTGKYGYTFGSGTRLTVV.

V and J are TRBV7-9 and TRBJ1-2; D ambiguous. CDR3 length: 14 residues. The V end lost 7 bases, the J end lost 0 bases, and 12 bases lay between the germline ends. Germline CDR1 is SEHNR and CDR2 is FQNEAQ (reference sequence). In DNA form, the CDR3 reads TGTGCCAGCACGCGGCTACGAGCTAACTATGGCTACACCTTC. Amino acid sequence: CASTRLRANYGYTF.

V gene TRBV4-1 combines with J gene TRBJ2-1; no clear D. The CDR3 has 15 residues. With 1 base removed from V and 4 bases from J, the gap between germline ends came to 11 bases. CDR1 and CDR2 (germline): MGHRA, YSYEKL. The CDR3 spells CASSQGAALYNEQFF. The CDR3 DNA reads TGCGCCAGCAGCCAAGGTGCGGCCCTTTACAATGAGCAGTTCTTC.

This chain joins TRBV28 and TRBJ1-2; D is unclear. Trimming took off 5 bases at V and 8 bases at J, with 21 bases between the two ends. The CDR3 consists of 15 residues. Germline assignment: CDR1 MDHEN and CDR2 SYDVKM. The CDR3 nucleotides read TGTGCCAGCAGTACCCCTCCGGACCCCCAGTGGGGCTACACCTTC. Translated, it gives CASSTPPDPQWGYTF.

This clone is medium-sized (0.01 to 0.1%) by share. V and J are TRBV7-9 and TRBJ1-3; D is uncertain. Trimming pared 5 bases from V and 10 bases from J, leaving 15 bases between. This CDR3 contains 13 residues. Germline V lookup: CDR1 SEHNR, CDR2 FQNEAQ (reference sequence). The CDR3 sequence: CASSPAGLGTIYF. The CDR3 bases are TGTGCCAGCAGCCCCGCGGGTTTGGGGACCATATATTTT.

The chain uses TRBV11-3 and TRBJ1-4; TRBD1 agrees at 8 bases. Germline CDR1 reads SGHNT; CDR2 reads YENEEA. The ends lost 5 bases at V and 11 bases at J; junction bases unmatched: 13. The CDR3 contains 15 residues. The CDR3 DNA reads TGTGCCAGCAGCCCCGGGGACAGGTTGGGATCTAAACTGTTTTTT. Translated, it gives CASSPGDRLGSKLFF.

The CDR3 DNA is TGTGCCAGCAGCTTAGAGAGGTACAATGAGCAGTTCTTC. Its protein product is CASSLERYNEQFF. V is TRBV7-2 and J is TRBJ2-1; the D is unclear. The V and J ends lost 1 base and 4 bases respectively, with 5 bases between them. This CDR3 has 13 amino acids. CDR1 is SGHTA and CDR2 is FQGNSA in the germline V gene.

The chain links TRBV30 to TRBJ1-5; 11 positions match TRBD1. The CDR3 length is 14 residues. V trimming: 5 bases; J trimming: 5 bases; junction bases outside the gene matches: 5. CDR1 GTSNPN and CDR2 SVGIG come from the germline V gene (reference sequence). The CDR3 is CAWDPGQGDQPQHF. In DNA, the CDR3 is TGTGCCTGGGACCCGGGACAGGGGGATCAGCCCCAGCATTTT.

CDR3 sequence: CSASLREGDTF. CDR3 DNA sequence: TGCAGTGCTAGCCTCCGCGAGGGGGACACCTTC. J is TRBJ1-2 and V is TRBV20-1; maybe TRBD1 (6 bases). The CDR3 has 11 residues. The V gene lost 3 bases and the J gene lost 12 bases, with 14 bases spanning the gap. The germline CDR1 and CDR2 sequences are DFQATT and SNEGSKA (reference sequence).

This chain uses TRBV25-1 with TRBJ2-1; 7 bases align to TRBD1. The length of the CDR3 is 17 residues. The ends lost 7 bases at V and 3 bases at J; junction bases unmatched: 15. Per germline, CDR1 MGHDK and CDR2 SYGVNS. The CDR3 region is CASTTGAHSLGYNEQFF. The CDR3 DNA follows: TGTGCCAGCACAACAGGGGCGCATAGCTTAGGCTACAATGAGCAGTTCTTC.

V is TRBV5-5 and J is TRBJ1-3; perhaps TRBD1 as D (5 bases). Trimming pared 3 bases from V and 4 bases from J, leaving 11 bases between. This CDR3 contains 14 residues. Germline V gene sequence: CDR1 SGHKS, CDR2 YYEKEE (reference sequence). CDR3 in DNA: TGTGCCAGCAGCTCAGCAGGGTGGGGAAACACCATATATTTT. Translating it yields CASSSAGWGNTIYF. Full variable domain (rest looked up from reference TRBV5-5 and TRBJ1-3): DAGVTQSPTHLIKTRGQQVTLRCSPISGHKSVSWYQQVLGQGPQFIFQYYEKEERGRGNFPDRFSARQFPNYSSELNVNALLLGDSALYLCASSSAGWGNTIYFGEGSWLTVV.

This clone was detected once. V gene TRBV6-6 combines with J gene TRBJ2-3; 8 bases are shared with TRBD1. The CDR3 contains 14 residues. The ends lost 0 bases at V and 6 bases at J; junction bases unmatched: 2. Germline CDR1 reads MNHNY; CDR2 reads SVGAGI (reference sequence). This CDR3 is CASSYSRQGDTQYF. As DNA, the CDR3 is TGTGCCAGCAGTTACTCAAGACAGGGGGATACGCAGTATTTT.